Following are 18 T cell receptor beta chains from one sample sequenced in a study of blood T cell repertoires in COVID-19. Some clones are missing from TCRdb's copy, which holds only in-frame ones; the method was immunoSEQ multiplex PCR. The sample contains roughly 250,000 clones, approximately 80% of which appear only once. Sequences were obtained from peripheral blood. The receptors come from a woman aged 45-65 years with acute or convalescent COVID-19.

The chain links TRBV30 to TRBJ1-2, with TRBD1 identical over 7 bases. This CDR3 has 13 amino acids. Germline loops: CDR1 GTSNPN, CDR2 SVGIG (reference sequence). V lost 7 bases to trimming and J lost 1 base; unmatched junction nucleotides: 6. CDR3 residues: CASQGMVNYGYTF. CDR3 nucleotide sequence: TGTGCCTCACAGGGGATGGTTAACTATGGCTACACCTTC.

The V call is TRBV19, the J call TRBJ1-4; no clear D gene. The CDR3 covers 10 residues. Germline loops: CDR1 LNHDA, CDR2 SQIVND (reference sequence). V was trimmed by 4 bases and J by 10 bases, leaving 4 bases between them. The CDR3 sequence: CASSRGKLFF. The CDR3 DNA reads as TGTGCCAGTAGTAGAGGAAAACTGTTTTTT.

The chain carries TRBV7-9 and TRBJ2-5, with 12 bases lining up with TRBD2. J lost 5 bases, V lost 2 bases, and 6 bases had no gene match. This CDR3 has 16 amino acids. CDR1 and CDR2 (germline): SEHNR, FQNEAQ (reference sequence). The CDR3 protein is CASSLISLAGGETQYF. CDR3 DNA sequence: TGTGCCAGCAGCTTAATATCACTAGCGGGAGGCGAGACCCAGTACTTC.

This clone was detected a few times. V usage is TRBV5-1 and J usage is TRBJ2-6; D possibly corresponds to TRBD1 (5 bases). The CDR3 has 15 residues. V dropped 3 bases and J dropped 6 bases, with 13 bases sitting between them. Germline CDR1 SGHRS, CDR2 YFSETQ. As DNA, the CDR3 is TGCGCCAGCAGCTATGACAGTCCGGTGGCCAACGTCCTGACTTTC. Its translation: CASSYDSPVANVLTF.

This clone came up a few times. V is TRBV19 and J is TRBJ2-1; 11 nucleotides line up with TRBD2. Germline CDR1 reads LNHDA; CDR2 reads SQIVND (reference sequence). The CDR3 has 15 amino acids. V dropped 6 bases and J dropped 9; count of bases not matched to a gene: 10. CDR3 DNA sequence: TGTGCCAGTAGAACTAGCGGGGGCCCAAGAGGTGAGCAGTTCTTC. Translating it yields CASRTSGGPRGEQFF.

V and J are TRBV12-5 and TRBJ2-1; maybe TRBD1 (6 bases). The CDR3 extends over 15 amino acids. The V and J ends lost 0 bases and 7 bases respectively, with 13 bases between them. CDR1 and CDR2 from the germline V gene are LGHNT and FRNRAP. In DNA, the CDR3 is TGTGCTAGTGGTTTGGTTCAGGGGTCTGGGAATGAGCAGTTCTTC. Translated, it gives CASGLVQGSGNEQFF.

This chain connects TRBV21-1 to TRBJ1-5. TRBV21-1 is an annotated pseudogene. The CDR3 totals 15 residues. CDR3 DNA sequence: TGTGCCAGCAGCAAAAGGGGGAGGGATAATCAGCCCCAGCATTTT. Protein sequence: CASSKRGRDNQPQHF.

The V call is TRBV5-6, the J call TRBJ2-2, with D perhaps TRBD1 (6 bases). The CDR3 has 14 residues. V gave up 6 bases and J gave up 4 bases, with 13 bases separating them. Germline assignment: CDR1 SGHDT and CDR2 YYEEEE. DNA for the CDR3: TGTGCCAGCAACCCGGGACACTCCACCGGGGAGCTGTTTTTT. Translating gives CASNPGHSTGELFF.

This chain joins TRBV6-4 and TRBJ1-2; a weak D match, TRBD1 (6 bases). Looked up from germline, CDR1 is MRHNA and CDR2 is SNTAGT. This CDR3 has 15 amino acids. Between the trimmed V and J ends, which lost 6 bases and 3 bases, there was a span of 17 bases. The CDR3 protein is CASRRDQGTHYGYTF. The DNA of the CDR3 is TGTGCCAGCAGACGCGACCAGGGGACCCACTATGGCTACACCTTC.

This chain connects TRBV11-1 to TRBJ1-2; 10 bases map to TRBD1. The germline CDR1 and CDR2 sequences are SGHAT and FQDESV (reference sequence). Trimming cost V 5 bases and J 4 bases; bases outside gene matches: 1. The CDR3 extends over 13 amino acids. The CDR3 is CASSRDRGYGYTF. The CDR3 region has the DNA TGTGCCAGCAGCCGGGACAGGGGCTATGGCTACACCTTC.

The CDR3 DNA reads as TGTGCCAGCAGACCGATACAGGGAGTCGCTGAAGCTTTCTTT. The encoded protein is CASRPIQGVAEAFF. The chain links TRBV7-9 to TRBJ1-1; D is possibly TRBD1 (6 bases). Germline V gives CDR1 SEHNR, CDR2 FQNEAQ (reference sequence). Trimming took 6 bases from V and 6 from J, leaving 17 bases between them. This CDR3 comprises 14 residues.

This clone came up a few times. This chain uses TRBV28 with TRBJ1-5; a possible D gene is TRBD1 (5 bases). The CDR3 is 14 amino acids. The germline CDR1 and CDR2 sequences are MDHEN and SYDVKM. Trimming took 6 bases from V and 7 from J, leaving 16 bases between them. The CDR3 is CASRRPTATQPQHF. The DNA of the CDR3 is TGTGCCAGCAGGCGCCCGACAGCGACCCAGCCCCAGCATTTT.

CDR3 loop: CASSEGYGVGNQPQHF. The CDR3 region has the DNA TGTGCCAGCAGTGAGGGTTACGGGGTGGGCAATCAGCCCCAGCATTTT. V is TRBV6-1 and J is TRBJ1-5; no definite D call. Germline V lookup: CDR1 MNHNS, CDR2 SASEGT. The CDR3 consists of 16 residues. The germline V and J ends were trimmed by 3 bases and 2 bases, with 14 bases remaining between them.

The chain employs TRBV19 and TRBJ1-2, with 8 bases lining up with TRBD1. The CDR3 is made up of 12 amino acids. Germline CDR1 is LNHDA and CDR2 is SQIVND (reference sequence). Unmatched junction bases numbered 7, after V lost 9 bases and J lost 7 bases. CDR3 protein: CASRQGLSGYTF. CDR3 in DNA: TGTGCCAGCCGACAGGGGCTAAGTGGCTACACCTTC.

The gene calls are TRBV4-1 and TRBJ2-3; 7 bases fit TRBD1. The CDR3 loop spans 14 amino acids. In germline, CDR1 is MGHRA, CDR2 YSYEKL. V gave up 2 bases and J gave up 5 bases; unmatched junction bases: 4. The DNA for the CDR3 is TGCGCCAGCAGCCAACAGGGGGTTTTAGATACGCAGTATTTT. Its translation: CASSQQGVLDTQYF.

This rearrangement joins TRBV7-3 to TRBJ2-5; the match to TRBD2 covers 8 bases. J was trimmed by 5 bases and V by 5 bases; bases with no gene match: 4. The length of the CDR3 is 13 residues. Germline V CDR1 and CDR2: SGHTA, FQGTGA. Here the CDR3 DNA reads TGTGCCAGCAGCCCGGGGGGGCGGGAGACCCAGTACTTC. Protein: CASSPGGRETQYF.

The chain combines TRBV5-1 with TRBJ1-2; D not resolved. Germline CDR1 reads SGHRS; CDR2 reads YFSETQ. The CDR3 sequence is 14 residues long. Trimming removed 3 bases at V and 8 bases at J, with 17 bases between. This CDR3 reads CASSSANPQLGYTF. CDR3 in DNA: TGCGCCAGCAGCTCCGCCAACCCCCAACTCGGCTACACCTTC.

V usage is TRBV6-1 and J usage is TRBJ1-4; D unresolved. This CDR3 region has 13 residues. Trimming left V 1 base short and J 7 bases short, with 7 bases between. Germline loops: CDR1 MNHNS, CDR2 SASEGT. This CDR3 is CASSEGPSEKLFF. The CDR3 nucleotides are TGTGCCAGCAGTGAAGGGCCAAGTGAAAAACTGTTTTTT.